This T cell receptor (beta chain) came from a study of cytomegalovirus exposure and HLA in healthy donors. Study-level points and caveats: Three of the chains that were CMV-associated were confirmed in vitro to be specific for CMV antigens. An analysis done earlier found most TCR beta V segments productive about 90% or about 30% of the time.

Comment on this clone: The antigen remains undetermined.

In the PCR, 60 Vbeta and 13 Jbeta primers were used. In the original processing: Later reanalysis found roughly 80 million unique TCR beta chains, about 11 million of them shared. Sequenced by immunoSEQ multiplex PCR; TCRdb stores in-frame clones only, minus some. Clonal size and the V and J genes are those of that table, whereas D and trimming came from the DNA. The sample lists 210,000 or so clones; 85% to 90% were seen once. The CDR3 loop spans 16 amino acids. J gave up 10 bases and V 0 bases, and 14 bases lay outside the gene matches. Germline assignment: CDR1 SGDLS and CDR2 YYNGEE. The sample comprised PBMCs. The receptor's source is a human donor in good health. The rearrangement links TRBV9 to TRBJ1-1; 8 nucleotides match TRBD1. Here the CDR3 reads CASSVAPTGANPLAFF. The CDR3 bases are TGTGCCAGCAGCGTAGCCCCGACAGGGGCGAACCCCCTAGCTTTCTTT.